Below are 9 T cell receptor beta chains sequenced from a single sample in a study of vaccination effects on CD4 cells after COVID-19. Expansion with viral peptide pools was applied to antigen-specific CD4+ T cells by the ViraFEST assay prior to sequencing. Following 10 days of culture, CD4+ T cells were isolated. Each vaccine recipient was nucleocapsid antibody negative and had no prior SARS-CoV-2 infection. No antigen has been identified for these receptors. Sequencing was performed with immunoSEQ multiplex PCR; in TCRdb, only in-frame clones are kept and a portion is missing. In the table there are tens of thousands of clones, roughly 76% of which are singletons. The sample in question was CD4+ T cells from PBMCs cultured with HCoV-OC43 spike peptides, obtained before COVID-19 vaccination. Subset: HCoV-OC43 spike overlapping peptide pool stimulation. All receptors come from a human donor who received a COVID-19 vaccine.

The chain is built from TRBV6-1 and TRBJ1-3, with D uncertain. The germline CDR1 and CDR2 sequences are MNHNS and SASEGT. V lost 2 bases, J lost 0 bases, and 5 bases lay in between. This CDR3 has 14 residues. The CDR3 region has the DNA TGTGCCAGCAGTGAACAGGTCTCTGGAAACACCATATATTTT. Protein product: CASSEQVSGNTIYF.

This sequence joins TRBV30 and TRBJ1-2, with D maybe TRBD1 (6 bases). CDR1 GTSNPN and CDR2 SVGIG come from the germline V gene (reference sequence). The CDR3 covers 14 residues. The germline V and J ends were trimmed by 0 bases and 4 bases, with 12 bases remaining between them. Here the CDR3 DNA reads TGTGCCTGGAGTGTACAGGGCAGGATCTATGGCTACACCTTC. Protein: CAWSVQGRIYGYTF.

The chain uses TRBV27 and TRBJ2-1; weak D call: TRBD2 (6 bases). The CDR3 has 15 residues. Trimming took off 8 bases at V and 0 bases at J, with 14 bases between the two ends. Germline CDR1 MNHEY, CDR2 SMNVEV (reference sequence). CDR3 amino acids: CASRRGTSSYNEQFF. CDR3 DNA sequence: TGTGCCAGCCGCCGCGGGACGAGCTCCTACAATGAGCAGTTCTTC.

V is TRBV3-1 (or the pseudogene TRBV3-2) and J is TRBJ2-1; no reliable D call. Trimming cost V 1 base and J 6 bases, with 7 bases left between them. CDR3 length: 13 residues. The V gene's germline CDR1 is LGHDT and CDR2 YNNKEL (reference sequence). The CDR3 DNA sequence: TGTGCCAGCAGCCAAGGACGGAGCAATGAGCAGTTCTTC. It translates to CASSQGRSNEQFF.

This chain uses TRBV30 with TRBJ2-7; D possibly corresponds to TRBD2 (5 bases). With 3 bases removed from V and 4 bases from J, the gap between germline ends came to 13 bases. This CDR3 has 13 amino acids. Germline CDR1 is GTSNPN and CDR2 is SVGIG (reference sequence). The chain's CDR3 is CAWRRGQIYEQYF. DNA for the CDR3: TGTGCCTGGAGAAGAGGGCAGATATACGAGCAGTACTTC.

The chain combines TRBV18 with TRBJ2-3; TRBD1 might be the D (6 bases). The CDR3 spans 17 residues. The V gene lost 3 bases and the J gene lost 6 bases, with 22 bases spanning the gap. Germline V gene sequence: CDR1 KGHSH, CDR2 LQKENI. The CDR3 spells CASSPRIQGRLGDTQYF. The CDR3 bases are TGTGCCAGCTCACCGAGAATACAGGGTCGGCTTGGGGATACGCAGTATTTT.

The genes are TRBV6-2 or TRBV6-3 and TRBJ2-7; D is undetermined. The V end was cut by 6 bases, the J end by 4 bases, with 10 bases between. Per germline, CDR1 MNHEY and CDR2 SVGEGT. CDR3 length equals 12 residues. The CDR3 spells CASSRTPYEQYF. DNA for the CDR3: TGTGCCAGCAGCAGAACCCCATACGAGCAGTACTTC.

This rearrangement joins TRBV28 to TRBJ2-6; 10 bases align to TRBD1. From germline, CDR1 is MDHEN and CDR2 SYDVKM. The trim removed 4 bases at V and 1 base at J, leaving 10 bases unmatched. This CDR3 contains 19 residues. CDR3 coding DNA: TGTGCCAGCAGTTCTTACTTTGACAGGGGGCGGTCTGGGGCCAACGTCCTGACTTTC. Amino acids: CASSSYFDRGRSGANVLTF.

V is TRBV5-1 and J is TRBJ2-5; 7 positions match TRBD1. The CDR3 sequence is 14 residues long. Trimming cost V 5 bases and J 4 bases; bases outside gene matches: 8. Germline loops: CDR1 SGHRS, CDR2 YFSETQ. CDR3: CASRVQGFGETQYF. The CDR3, as DNA: TGCGCCAGCAGAGTACAGGGGTTCGGAGAGACCCAGTACTTC.